This passage covers 9 T cell receptor beta chains from one sample sequenced in a study of spatial heterogeneity in lung cancer (dated by TCRdb to the late 2010s). The library was made by 5' RACE. The sample was run on a NextSeq 500. TCRdb reprocessed the public reads (quality trimming at Q25 with fastp, clone calling with MiXCR) and kept in-frame beta chains. Each record represents a unique CDR3 protein, reported with the most common genes and DNA among its rows. The sample yields about 39,000 distinct CDR3 sequences; approximately 3.1% were counted once. 30% to 45% of the sample rests with the top ten. The time point label for this specimen denotes: sample taken at primary tumor resection. The sample here was normal lung tissue next to the tumor, taken at surgery. The receptors here all came from a male donor with early-stage non-small cell lung cancer.

This clonotype was detected many times. The gene calls are TRBV7-2 and TRBJ1-6; D call uncertain. CDR3 length equals 15 residues. V was shortened by 4 bases and J by 10 bases, with 17 bases between the two germline ends. Germline CDR1 reads SGHTA; CDR2 reads FQGNSA. This CDR3 is CASSSSWGASSPLHF. The CDR3 nucleotides are TGTGCCAGCAGCTCAAGTTGGGGTGCTTCCTCACCCCTCCACTTT.

There are a few counts of this clonotype. The V call is TRBV2, the J call TRBJ2-5; no clear D gene. CDR1 and CDR2 from the germline V gene are SNHLY and FYNNEI. The V gene lost 3 bases and the J gene lost 0 bases, with 8 bases spanning the gap. The CDR3 runs to 14 residues. The CDR3 spells CASSDVGYQETQYF. CDR3 nucleotides: TGTGCCAGCAGTGACGTGGGATACCAAGAGACCCAGTACTTC.

This clonotype was detected ten times or more. CDR3 amino acids: CASSSVTSGTDTQYF. In nucleotides, the CDR3 is TGTGCCAGCAGCTCAGTGACTAGCGGGACAGATACGCAGTATTTT. The chain carries TRBV7-6 and TRBJ2-3, with TRBD2 matching 10 bases. CDR3 length equals 15 residues. Trimming at V came to 4 bases and at J to 3 bases, leaving 4 bases not matched to a gene. Germline CDR1 reads SGHVS; CDR2 reads FNYEAQ.

This clonotype was seen repeatedly, ten times or more. The chain's CDR3 is CASSLTGSGANVLTF. CDR3 nucleotides: TGTGCCAGCAGTTTAACGGGATCTGGGGCCAACGTCCTGACTTTC. J is TRBJ2-6 and V is TRBV12-3 or TRBV12-4; D possibly corresponds to TRBD2 (5 bases). Between the trimmed V and J ends, which lost 2 bases and 1 base, there was a span of 6 bases. CDR3 length: 15 residues.

This clonotype was observed a few times. This rearrangement joins TRBV28 to TRBJ1-5; no reliable D call. CDR1 is MDHEN and CDR2 is SYDVKM in the germline V gene. This CDR3 region has 15 residues. Trimming removed 5 bases at V and 6 bases at J, with 17 bases between. The CDR3 DNA follows: TGTGCCAGCAGTCCTAGGGATTTGCGCGGTCAGCCCCAGCATTTT. It codes for CASSPRDLRGQPQHF.

This clonotype was seen only a few times. The chain uses TRBV12-3 or TRBV12-4 and TRBJ1-5, with D maybe TRBD1 (6 bases). V lost 3 bases, J lost 6 bases, and 9 bases lay in between. This CDR3 is 13 amino acids long. The CDR3 here is CASSFLGGQPQHF. CDR3 DNA sequence: TGTGCCAGCAGTTTCCTAGGGGGTCAGCCCCAGCATTTT.

Many counts were recorded for this clonotype. The chain combines TRBV28 with TRBJ1-6, with D uncertain. The CDR3 is 14 amino acids. V lost 6 bases, J lost 6 bases, and 12 bases lay in between. Per the germline V gene, CDR1 is MDHEN and CDR2 is SYDVKM. The CDR3 sequence: CASRGGTTNSPLHF. CDR3 sequence (DNA): TGTGCCAGCAGAGGAGGCACAACTAATTCACCCCTCCACTTT.

By sample share, this clonotype is large. This chain connects TRBV28 to TRBJ2-3, with no clear D. Trimming cost V 3 bases and J 0 bases, with 13 bases left between them. The CDR3 totals 16 residues. Per the germline V gene, CDR1 is MDHEN and CDR2 is SYDVKM. The DNA of the CDR3 is TGTGCCAGCAGTTTGGAAGGGCTACTGAGCACAGATACGCAGTATTTT. This codes for CASSLEGLLSTDTQYF.

There are many counts of this clonotype. The chain employs TRBV5-1 and TRBJ2-5, with a weak D call TRBD2 (6 bases). This CDR3 spans 15 amino acids. The V end lost 3 bases, the J end lost 0 bases, and 12 bases lay between the germline ends. The germline V gene has CDR1 SGHRS and CDR2 YFSETQ. CDR3 DNA sequence: TGCGCCAGCAGCTCCGCGGACTATTACCAAGAGACCCAGTACTTC. Residues: CASSSADYYQETQYF.